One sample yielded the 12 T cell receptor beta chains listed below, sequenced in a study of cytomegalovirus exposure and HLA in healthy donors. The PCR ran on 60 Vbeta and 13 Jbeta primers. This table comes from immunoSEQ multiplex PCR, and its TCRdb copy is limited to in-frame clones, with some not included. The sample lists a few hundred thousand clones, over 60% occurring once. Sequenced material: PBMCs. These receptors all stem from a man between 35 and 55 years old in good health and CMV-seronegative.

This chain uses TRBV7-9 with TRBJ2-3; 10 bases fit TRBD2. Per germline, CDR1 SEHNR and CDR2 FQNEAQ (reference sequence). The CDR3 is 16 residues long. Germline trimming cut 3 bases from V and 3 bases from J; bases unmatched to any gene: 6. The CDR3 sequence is CASSLGTSGKTDTQYF. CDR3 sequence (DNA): TGTGCCAGCAGCTTGGGAACTAGCGGGAAGACAGATACGCAGTATTTT.

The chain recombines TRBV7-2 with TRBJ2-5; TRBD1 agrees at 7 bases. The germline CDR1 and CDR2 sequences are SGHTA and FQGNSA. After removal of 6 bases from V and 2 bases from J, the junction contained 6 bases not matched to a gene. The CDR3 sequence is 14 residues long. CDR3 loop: CASRLQGSQETQYF. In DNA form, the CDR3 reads TGTGCCAGCAGATTACAGGGGTCACAAGAGACCCAGTACTTC.

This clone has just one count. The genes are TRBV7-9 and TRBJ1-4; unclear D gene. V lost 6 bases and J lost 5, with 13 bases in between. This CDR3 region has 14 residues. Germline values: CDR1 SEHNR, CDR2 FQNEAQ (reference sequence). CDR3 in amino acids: CASSTGSQNEKLFF. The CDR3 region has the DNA TGTGCCAGCAGTACCGGGAGCCAAAATGAAAAACTGTTTTTT.

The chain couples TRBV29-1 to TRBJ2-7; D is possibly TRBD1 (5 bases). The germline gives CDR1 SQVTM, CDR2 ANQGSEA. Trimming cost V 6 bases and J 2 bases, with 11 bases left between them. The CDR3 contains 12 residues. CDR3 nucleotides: TGCAGCGTACAGGACAACGCCTACGAGCAGTACTTC. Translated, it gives CSVQDNAYEQYF.

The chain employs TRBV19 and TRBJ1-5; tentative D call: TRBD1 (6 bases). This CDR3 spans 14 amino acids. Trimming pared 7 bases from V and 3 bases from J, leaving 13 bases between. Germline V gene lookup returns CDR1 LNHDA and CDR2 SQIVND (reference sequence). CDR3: CASMAGAYNQPQHF. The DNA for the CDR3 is TGTGCCAGTATGGCGGGGGCCTACAATCAGCCCCAGCATTTT.

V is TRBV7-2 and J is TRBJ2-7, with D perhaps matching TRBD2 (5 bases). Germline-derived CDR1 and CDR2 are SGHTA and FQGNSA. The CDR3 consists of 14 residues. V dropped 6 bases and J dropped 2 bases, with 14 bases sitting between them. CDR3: CASSFARGTYEQYF. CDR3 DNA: TGTGCCAGCAGTTTCGCTAGAGGGACCTACGAGCAGTACTTC.

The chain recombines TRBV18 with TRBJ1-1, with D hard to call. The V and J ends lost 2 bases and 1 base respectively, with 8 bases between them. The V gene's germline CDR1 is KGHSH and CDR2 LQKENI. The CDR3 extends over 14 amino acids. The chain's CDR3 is CASSPGPGNTEAFF. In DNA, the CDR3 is TGTGCCAGCTCACCAGGCCCAGGGAACACTGAAGCTTTCTTT.

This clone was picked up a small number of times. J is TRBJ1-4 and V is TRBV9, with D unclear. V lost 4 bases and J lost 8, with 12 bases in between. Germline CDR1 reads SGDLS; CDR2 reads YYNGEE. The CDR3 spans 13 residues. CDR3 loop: CASSPPSEEKLFF. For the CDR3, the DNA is TGTGCCAGCAGCCCCCCCTCAGAAGAAAAACTGTTTTTT.

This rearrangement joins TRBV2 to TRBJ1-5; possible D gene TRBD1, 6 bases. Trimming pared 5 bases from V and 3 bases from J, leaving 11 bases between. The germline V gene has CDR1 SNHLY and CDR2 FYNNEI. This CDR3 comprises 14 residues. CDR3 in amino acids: CASSITGFNQPQHF. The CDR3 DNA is TGTGCCAGCAGTATCACAGGGTTCAATCAGCCCCAGCATTTT.

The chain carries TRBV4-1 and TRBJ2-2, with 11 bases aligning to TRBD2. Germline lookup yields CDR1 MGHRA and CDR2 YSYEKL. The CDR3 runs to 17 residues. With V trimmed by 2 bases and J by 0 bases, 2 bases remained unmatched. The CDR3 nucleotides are TGCGCCAGCAGCCAAAATAGCGGGGGGGCGAACACCGGGGAGCTGTTTTTT. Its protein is CASSQNSGGANTGELFF.

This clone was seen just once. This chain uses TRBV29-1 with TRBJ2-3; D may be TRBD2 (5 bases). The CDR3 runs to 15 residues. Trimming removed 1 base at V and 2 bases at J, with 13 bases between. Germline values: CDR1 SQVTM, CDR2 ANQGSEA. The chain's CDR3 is CSVEVNWRATDTQYF. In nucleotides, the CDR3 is TGCAGCGTTGAAGTTAATTGGCGGGCCACAGATACGCAGTATTTT.

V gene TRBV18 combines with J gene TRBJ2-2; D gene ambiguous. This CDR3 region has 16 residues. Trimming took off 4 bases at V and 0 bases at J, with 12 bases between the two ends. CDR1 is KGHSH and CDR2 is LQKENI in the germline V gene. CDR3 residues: CASSLNRVSNTGELFF. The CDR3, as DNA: TGTGCCAGCTCACTTAATAGAGTTTCGAACACCGGGGAGCTGTTTTTT.